This entry is about one TCR beta chain. This entry belongs to a study of cytomegalovirus exposure and HLA in healthy donors. Germline V CDR1 and CDR2: ENHRY, SYGVKD. This CDR3 contains 13 residues. The study ran its PCR with 60 Vbeta and 13 Jbeta primers. Repertoires were generated with immunoSEQ multiplex PCR, while TCRdb's copy carries only in-frame clones and drops some. The sample lists approximately 110,000 clones; around 80% were seen once. This sequence originates from a woman aged 25 to 39 in good health and CMV-seronegative. Source material: PBMCs. The J gene is TRBJ2-5, the V gene TRBV10-3; 8 bases align to TRBD2. The end of the DNA aligns better with TRBJ2-7, so the J call may be wrong. CDR3 amino acids: CAIKTSETYEQYF. CDR3 DNA sequence: TGTGCCATCAAGACTAGCGAAACCTACGAGCAGTACTTC.